This T cell receptor beta chain was captured by sequencing in a study of OX40 agonist ivuxolimab in advanced cancers. Clones were sequenced by immunoSEQ multiplex PCR, and TCRdb holds only the in-frame ones, with some missing. The sample lists 35,000 to 40,000 clones, 82% seen once, with under 2% in the top ten. CDR1 and CDR2 from the germline V gene are MNHEY and SMNVEV (reference sequence). With 3 bases removed from V and 2 bases from J, the gap between germline ends came to 7 bases. This CDR3 contains 13 residues. The specimen comprised CD4+ or CD8+ T cells sorted from blood, sampled in a trial of the OX40 agonist ivuxolimab. The receptor's source is an adult with an advanced solid tumor such as melanoma, head and neck, liver or kidney cancer. The V and J genes are TRBV27 and TRBJ1-2; D is uncertain. The CDR3 spells CASSFSGNYGYTF. CDR3 bases: TGTGCCAGCAGTTTTTCAGGAAACTATGGCTACACCTTC.